This TCR beta chain was captured by sequencing in a study of cytomegalovirus exposure and HLA in healthy donors. Study-level background: Earlier, roughly 180 million T cells were analyzed, and 90 million to 140 million unique TCR beta sequences were found among them. Whole-study results and caveats: HLA-A and HLA-B allele assignments for most subjects were reportedly predicted accurately using TCR beta sequences. The only immune exposure information that was available was CMV serostatus.

The PCR ran on 60 Vbeta and 13 Jbeta primers. Some clones are missing from TCRdb's copy, which holds only in-frame ones; the method was immunoSEQ multiplex PCR. The profile shows 120,000 to 150,000 clones, around 86% of them singletons. About this clone itself: Its antigen is still unknown.

The CDR3 consists of 14 residues. V shed 4 bases and J shed 3 bases, with 12 bases lying between them. Germline loops: CDR1 SGHRS, CDR2 YFSETQ. The chain is built from TRBV5-1 and TRBJ2-3; TRBD1 is a possible D gene (6 bases). The specimen was PBMCs. This TCR derives from a woman in her twenties or thirties in good health and CMV-seronegative. DNA for the CDR3: TGCGCCAGCAGCGGCGAGGGGGATACAGATACGCAGTATTTT. It translates to CASSGEGDTDTQYF.